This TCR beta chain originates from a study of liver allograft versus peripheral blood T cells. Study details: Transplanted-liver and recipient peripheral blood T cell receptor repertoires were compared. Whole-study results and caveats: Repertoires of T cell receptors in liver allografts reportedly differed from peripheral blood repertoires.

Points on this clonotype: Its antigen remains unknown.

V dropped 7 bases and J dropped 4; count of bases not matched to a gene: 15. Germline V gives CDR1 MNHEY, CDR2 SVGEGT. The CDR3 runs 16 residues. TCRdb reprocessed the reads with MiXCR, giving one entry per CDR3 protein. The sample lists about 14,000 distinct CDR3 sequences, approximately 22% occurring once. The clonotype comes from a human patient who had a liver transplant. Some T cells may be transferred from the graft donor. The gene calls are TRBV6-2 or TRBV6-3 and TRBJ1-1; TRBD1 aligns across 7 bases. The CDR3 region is CASISWEGAKGTEAFF. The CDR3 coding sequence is TGTGCCAGCATCTCGTGGGAGGGGGCGAAGGGCACTGAAGCTTTCTTT.